This T cell receptor beta chain was found in a study of T cells in Graves' hyperthyroidism and ophthalmopathy. What was amplified from RNA transcripts were TCR beta CDR3 regions. An initial round of RT-PCR targeting the TCR CDR3 relied on the HTBI primer set. TCRdb redid the calling of the multiplex PCR reads with MiXCR, one entry per CDR3 protein. The repertoire holds about 350,000 distinct CDR3 sequences, with under 20% as singletons. This clonotype has at least ten counts. Germline CDR1 and CDR2: MNHNS and SASEGT. This CDR3 has 14 amino acids. V shed 8 bases, J shed 6 bases, and the junction held 7 bases outside the gene matches. On the basis of clinical symptoms, serum thyroxine and TRAb, thyroid ultrasound and orbital computed tomography, diagnoses were made.

This sequence joins TRBV6-1 and TRBJ1-5, with 10 bases identical to TRBD1. The sequence was obtained from a woman aged 18 to 35 with Graves' hyperthyroidism. Material: blood. CDR3 in amino acids: CASGGTGVGQPQHF. The DNA for the CDR3 is TGTGCCAGCGGTGGGACAGGGGTCGGTCAGCCCCAGCATTTT.